This T cell receptor beta chain originates from a study of blood T cell repertoires in COVID-19. In the source study's methods: Reference gene primer amplification gave nucleated cell count estimates. The repertoire was sequenced with immunoSEQ multiplex PCR; TCRdb's copy has only in-frame clones and lacks some. V and J calls and clone size are those listed in that table; D and trimming were worked out from the DNA. The sample holds about 190,000 clones, about 88% seen once. The material sequenced was PBMCs or T cells enriched from blood (not recorded which). The sequence derives from a woman aged 30 to 39 who had recovered from COVID-19.

In nucleotides, the CDR3 is TGTGCCAGCAGTTACTCGCAGTACCAAGAGACCCAGTACTTC. It yields the protein CASSYSQYQETQYF. This chain joins TRBV6-5 and TRBJ2-5; D not resolved. The CDR3 length is 14 residues. Germline V gene lookup returns CDR1 MNHEY and CDR2 SVGAGI. Trimming cost V 0 bases and J 0 bases, with 5 bases left between them.